This T cell receptor beta chain was captured by sequencing in a study of CD8 T cells in ankylosing spondylitis. Regarding the study as a whole: Matched ankylosing spondylitis synovial fluid reportedly showed significant enrichment of disease-linked clones. Ankylosing spondylitis blood appeared to carry a characteristic TCR beta motif of under ten highly homologous variants. Reactive arthritis synovial fluid and blood previously showed some of these motif variants.

A quantitative 5'-RACE method, one with molecular barcodes, was used to make TCR beta libraries. TCRdb reanalysed the 5' RACE reads using MiXCR and keeps one entry per CDR3 protein. The sample has 750,000 to 850,000 distinct CDR3 sequences; about 12% are singletons. This clonotype was counted a few times. Antigen unknown. Sequencing input: blood, either unsorted or a sorted T cell fraction (not recorded which). The source is a male donor with ankylosing spondylitis.

The CDR3 sequence: CASSLLQYEQYF. DNA for the CDR3: TGTGCCAGCAGCTTACTTCAGTACGAGCAGTACTTC. This chain joins TRBV7-2 and TRBJ2-7; D is unclear. The V gene's germline CDR1 is SGHTA and CDR2 FQGNSA. V dropped 2 bases and J dropped 4 bases, with 6 bases sitting between them. This CDR3 spans 12 amino acids.